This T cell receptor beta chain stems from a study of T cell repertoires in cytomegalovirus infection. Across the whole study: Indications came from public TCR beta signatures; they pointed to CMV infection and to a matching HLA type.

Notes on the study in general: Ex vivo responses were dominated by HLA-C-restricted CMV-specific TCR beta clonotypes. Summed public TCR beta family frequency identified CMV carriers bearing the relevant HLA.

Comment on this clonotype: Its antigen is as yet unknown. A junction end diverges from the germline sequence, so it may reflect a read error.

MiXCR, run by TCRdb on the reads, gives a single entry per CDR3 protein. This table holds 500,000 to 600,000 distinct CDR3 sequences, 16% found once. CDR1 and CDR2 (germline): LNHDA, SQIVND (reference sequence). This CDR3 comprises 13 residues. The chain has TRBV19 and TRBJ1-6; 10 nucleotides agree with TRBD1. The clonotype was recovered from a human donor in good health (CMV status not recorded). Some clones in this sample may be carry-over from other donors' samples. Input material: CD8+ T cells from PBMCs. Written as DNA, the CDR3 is TGTGCCAGTAGTATAGACCGGGACAGGGGCTTCATCTTT. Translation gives CASSIDRDRGFIF. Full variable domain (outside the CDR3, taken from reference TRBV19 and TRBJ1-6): DGGITQSPKYLFRKEGQNVTLSCEQNLNHDAMYWYRQDPGQGLRLIYYSQIVNDFQKGDIAEGYSVSREKKESFPLTVTSAQKNPTAFYLCASSIDRDRGFIFGNGTRLTVT.